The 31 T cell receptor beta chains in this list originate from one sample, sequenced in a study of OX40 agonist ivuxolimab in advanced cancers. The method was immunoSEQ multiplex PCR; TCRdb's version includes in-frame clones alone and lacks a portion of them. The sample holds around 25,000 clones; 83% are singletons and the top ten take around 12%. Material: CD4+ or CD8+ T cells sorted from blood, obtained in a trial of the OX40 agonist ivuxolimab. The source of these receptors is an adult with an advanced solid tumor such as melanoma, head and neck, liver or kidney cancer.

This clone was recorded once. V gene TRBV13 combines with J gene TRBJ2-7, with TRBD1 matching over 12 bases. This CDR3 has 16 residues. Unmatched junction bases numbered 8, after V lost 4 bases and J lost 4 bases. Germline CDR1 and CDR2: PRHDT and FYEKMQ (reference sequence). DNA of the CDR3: TGTGCCAGCAGCTCCTCCGGGACAGGGGGCTTGTACGAGCAGTACTTC. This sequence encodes CASSSSGTGGLYEQYF.

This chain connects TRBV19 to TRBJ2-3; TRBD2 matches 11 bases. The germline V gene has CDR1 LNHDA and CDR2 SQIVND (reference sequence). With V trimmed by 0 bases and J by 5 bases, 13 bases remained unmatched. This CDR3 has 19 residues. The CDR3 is CASSIESVVSGGGKDTQYF. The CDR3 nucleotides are TGTGCCAGTAGTATAGAATCCGTCGTTAGCGGGGGGGGGAAAGATACGCAGTATTTT. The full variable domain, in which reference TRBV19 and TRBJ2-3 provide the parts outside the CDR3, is DGGITQSPKYLFRKEGQNVTLSCEQNLNHDAMYWYRQDPGQGLRLIYYSQIVNDFQKGDIAEGYSVSREKKESFPLTVTSAQKNPTAFYLCASSIESVVSGGGKDTQYFGPGTRLTVL.

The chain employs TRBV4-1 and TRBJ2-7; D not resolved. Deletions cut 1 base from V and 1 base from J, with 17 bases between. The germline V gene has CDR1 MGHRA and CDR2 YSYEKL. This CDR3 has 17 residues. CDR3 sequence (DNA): TGCGCCAGCAGCCAAGTTGAGGTGCCCCCGAGATCCTACGAGCAGTACTTC. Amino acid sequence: CASSQVEVPPRSYEQYF.

CDR3 loop: CASSRTGFQANVLTF. DNA for the CDR3: TGTGCCAGTAGTAGGACAGGATTTCAGGCCAACGTCCTGACTTTC. The V call is TRBV19, the J call TRBJ2-6, with 7 bases fitting TRBD1. The V gene end was trimmed by 4 bases and the J gene end by 6 bases; junction bases not matched to a gene: 6. CDR3 size: 15 residues. Germline CDR1 and CDR2: LNHDA and SQIVND (reference sequence).

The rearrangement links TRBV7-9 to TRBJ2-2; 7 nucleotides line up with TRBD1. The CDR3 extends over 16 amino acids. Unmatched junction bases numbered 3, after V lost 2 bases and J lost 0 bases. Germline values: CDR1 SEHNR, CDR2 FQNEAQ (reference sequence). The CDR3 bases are TGTGCCAGCAGCTTAATCGGGACAGCGAACACCGGGGAGCTGTTTTTT. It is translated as CASSLIGTANTGELFF.

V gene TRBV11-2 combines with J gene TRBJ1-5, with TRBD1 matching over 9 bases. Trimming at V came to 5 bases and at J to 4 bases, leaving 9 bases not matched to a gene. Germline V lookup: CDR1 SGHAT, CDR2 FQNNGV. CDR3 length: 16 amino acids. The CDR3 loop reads CASSARTGERNQPQHF. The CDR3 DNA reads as TGTGCCAGCAGCGCCCGGACAGGGGAGAGGAATCAGCCCCAGCATTTT.

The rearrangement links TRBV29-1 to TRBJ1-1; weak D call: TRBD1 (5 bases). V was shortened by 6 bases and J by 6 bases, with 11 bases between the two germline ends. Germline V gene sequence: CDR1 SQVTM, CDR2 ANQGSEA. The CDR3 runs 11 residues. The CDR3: CSVGAAAEAFF. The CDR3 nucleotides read TGCAGCGTCGGGGCAGCCGCTGAAGCTTTCTTT.

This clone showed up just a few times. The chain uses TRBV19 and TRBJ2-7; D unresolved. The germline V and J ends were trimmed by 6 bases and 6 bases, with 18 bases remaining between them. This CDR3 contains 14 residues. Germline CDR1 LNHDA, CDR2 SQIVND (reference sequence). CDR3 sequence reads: CASSPGNLVSEQYF. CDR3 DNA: TGTGCCAGTAGCCCCGGCAATTTGGTATCCGAGCAGTACTTC.

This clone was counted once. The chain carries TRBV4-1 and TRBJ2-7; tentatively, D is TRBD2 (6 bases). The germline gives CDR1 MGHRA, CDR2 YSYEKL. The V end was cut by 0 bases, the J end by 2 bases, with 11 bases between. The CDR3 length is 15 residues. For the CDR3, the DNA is TGCGCCAGCAGCCAAGATGGCGGGGTCACCTACGAGCAGTACTTC. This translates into CASSQDGGVTYEQYF.

CDR3 DNA sequence: TGTGCCAGCCACCCGCCTCTCGGGGACAATGAGCAGTTCTTC. It codes for CASHPPLGDNEQFF. The chain has TRBV5-6 and TRBJ2-1; D perhaps matches TRBD2 (5 bases). The length of the CDR3 is 14 residues. The V and J ends lost 7 bases and 5 bases respectively, with 16 bases between them. Germline CDR1 is SGHDT and CDR2 is YYEEEE.

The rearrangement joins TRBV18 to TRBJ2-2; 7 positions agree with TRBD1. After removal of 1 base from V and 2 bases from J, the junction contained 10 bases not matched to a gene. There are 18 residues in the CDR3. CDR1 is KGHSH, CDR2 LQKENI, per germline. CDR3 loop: CASSPQFPRTGNTGELFF. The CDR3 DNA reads TGTGCCAGCTCACCACAATTCCCCCGGACAGGAAACACCGGGGAGCTGTTTTTT.

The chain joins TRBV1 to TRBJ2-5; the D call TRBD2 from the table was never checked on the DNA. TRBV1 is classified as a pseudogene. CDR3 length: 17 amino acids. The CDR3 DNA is TGCACCAGCAGCCAAGCCTATAGCGGGGGGAATCAAGAGACCCAGTACTTC. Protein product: CTSSQAYSGGNQETQYF.

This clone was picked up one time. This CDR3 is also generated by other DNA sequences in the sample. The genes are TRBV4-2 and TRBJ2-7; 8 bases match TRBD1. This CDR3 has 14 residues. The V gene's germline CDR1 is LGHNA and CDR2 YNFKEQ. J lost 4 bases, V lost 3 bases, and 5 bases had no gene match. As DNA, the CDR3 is TGTGCCAGCAGCCAGACGACAGGGGAATACGAGCAGTACTTC. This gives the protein CASSQTTGEYEQYF.

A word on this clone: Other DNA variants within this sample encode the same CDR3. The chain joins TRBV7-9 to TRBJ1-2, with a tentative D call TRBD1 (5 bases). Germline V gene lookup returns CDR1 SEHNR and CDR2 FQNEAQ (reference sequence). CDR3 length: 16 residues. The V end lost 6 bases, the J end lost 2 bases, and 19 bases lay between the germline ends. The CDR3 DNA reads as TGTGCCAGCAGTCCAGCTTGGGGCAATACCAACTATGGCTACACCTTC. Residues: CASSPAWGNTNYGYTF.

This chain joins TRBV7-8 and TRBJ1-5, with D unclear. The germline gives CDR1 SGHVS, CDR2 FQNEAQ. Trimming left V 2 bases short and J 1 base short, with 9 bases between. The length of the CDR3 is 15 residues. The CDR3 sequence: CASSLWGESNQPQHF. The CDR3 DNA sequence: TGTGCCAGCAGCTTATGGGGAGAAAGCAATCAGCCCCAGCATTTT.

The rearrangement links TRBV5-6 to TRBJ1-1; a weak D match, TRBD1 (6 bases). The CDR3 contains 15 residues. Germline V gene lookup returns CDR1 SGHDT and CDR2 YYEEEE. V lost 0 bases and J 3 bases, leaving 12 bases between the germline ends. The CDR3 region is CASSLEVWTDTEAFF. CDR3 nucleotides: TGTGCCAGCAGCTTGGAGGTCTGGACAGACACTGAAGCTTTCTTT.

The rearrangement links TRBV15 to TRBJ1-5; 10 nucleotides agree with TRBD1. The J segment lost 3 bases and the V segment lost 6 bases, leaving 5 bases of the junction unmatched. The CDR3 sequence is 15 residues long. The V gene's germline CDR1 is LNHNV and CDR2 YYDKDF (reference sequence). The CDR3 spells CATSTGTGDNQPQHF. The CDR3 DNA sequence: TGTGCCACCAGTACCGGGACAGGGGACAATCAGCCCCAGCATTTT. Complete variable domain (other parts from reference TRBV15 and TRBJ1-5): DAMVIQNPRYQVTQFGKPVTLSCSQTLNHNVMYWYQQKSSQAPKLLFHYYDKDFNNEADTPDNFQSRRPNTSFCFLDIRSPGLGDTAMYLCATSTGTGDNQPQHFGDGTRLSIL.

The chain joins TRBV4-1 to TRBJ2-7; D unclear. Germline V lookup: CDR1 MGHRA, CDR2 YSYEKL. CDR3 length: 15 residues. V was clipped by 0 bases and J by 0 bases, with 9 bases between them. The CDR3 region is CASSQERPVSYEQYF. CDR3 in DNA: TGCGCCAGCAGCCAAGAAAGGCCAGTCTCCTACGAGCAGTACTTC.

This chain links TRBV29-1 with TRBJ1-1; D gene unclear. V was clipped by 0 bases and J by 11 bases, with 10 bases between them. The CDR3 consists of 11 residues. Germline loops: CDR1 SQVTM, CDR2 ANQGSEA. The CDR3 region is CSVEDGSEAFF. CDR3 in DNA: TGCAGCGTTGAAGATGGATCCGAGGCTTTCTTT.

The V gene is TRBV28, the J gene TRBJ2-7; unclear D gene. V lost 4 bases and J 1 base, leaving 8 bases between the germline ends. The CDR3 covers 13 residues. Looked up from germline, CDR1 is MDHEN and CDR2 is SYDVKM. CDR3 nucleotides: TGTGCCAGCAGTTCCAGTCTGTCCTACGAGCAGTACTTC. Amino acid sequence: CASSSSLSYEQYF.

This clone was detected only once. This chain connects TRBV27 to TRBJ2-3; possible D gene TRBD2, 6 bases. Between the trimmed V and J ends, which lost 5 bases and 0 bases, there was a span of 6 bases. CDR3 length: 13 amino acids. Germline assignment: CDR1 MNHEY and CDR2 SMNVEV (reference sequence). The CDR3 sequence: CASSGTSTDTQYF. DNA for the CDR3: TGTGCCAGCAGTGGGACTAGCACAGATACGCAGTATTTT.

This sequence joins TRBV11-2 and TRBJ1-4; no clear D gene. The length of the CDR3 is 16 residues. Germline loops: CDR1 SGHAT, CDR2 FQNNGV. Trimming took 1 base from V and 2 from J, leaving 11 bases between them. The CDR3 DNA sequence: TGTGCCAGCAGCTTAGGTGTGGGGAGCACTAATGAAAAACTGTTTTTT. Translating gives CASSLGVGSTNEKLFF.

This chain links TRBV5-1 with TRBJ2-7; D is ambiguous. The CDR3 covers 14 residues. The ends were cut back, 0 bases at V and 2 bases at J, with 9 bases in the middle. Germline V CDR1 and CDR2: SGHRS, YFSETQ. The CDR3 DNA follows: TGCGCCAGCAGCTTGGATGGGGATACCTACGAGCAGTACTTC. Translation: CASSLDGDTYEQYF.

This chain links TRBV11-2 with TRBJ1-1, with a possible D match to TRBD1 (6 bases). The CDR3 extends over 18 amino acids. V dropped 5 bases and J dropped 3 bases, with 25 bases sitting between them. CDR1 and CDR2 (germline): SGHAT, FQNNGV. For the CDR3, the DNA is TGTGCCAGCAGCCTTTCCGAAAGGGGGAGAAAATTGTACACTGAAGCTTTCTTT. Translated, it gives CASSLSERGRKLYTEAFF.

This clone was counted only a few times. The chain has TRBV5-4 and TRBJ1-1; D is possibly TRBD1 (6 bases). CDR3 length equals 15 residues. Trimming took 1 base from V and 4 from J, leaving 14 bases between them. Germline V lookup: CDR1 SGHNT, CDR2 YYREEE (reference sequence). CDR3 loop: CASSLNQGIPTEAFF. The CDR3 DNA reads TGTGCCAGCAGCTTGAATCAGGGGATCCCCACTGAAGCTTTCTTT.

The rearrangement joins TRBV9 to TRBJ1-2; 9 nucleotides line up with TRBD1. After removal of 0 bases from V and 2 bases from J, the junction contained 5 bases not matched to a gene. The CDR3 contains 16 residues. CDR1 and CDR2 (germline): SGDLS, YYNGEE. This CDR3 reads CASSVDMGQGNYGYTF. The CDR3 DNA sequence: TGTGCCAGCAGCGTAGATATGGGACAGGGAAACTATGGCTACACCTTC.

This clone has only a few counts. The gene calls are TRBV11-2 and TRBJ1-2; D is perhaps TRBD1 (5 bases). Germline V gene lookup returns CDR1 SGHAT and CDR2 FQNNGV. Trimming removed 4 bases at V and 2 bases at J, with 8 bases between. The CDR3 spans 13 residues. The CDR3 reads CASSSGRNYGYTF. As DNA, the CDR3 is TGTGCCAGCAGCTCGGGACGGAACTATGGCTACACCTTC.

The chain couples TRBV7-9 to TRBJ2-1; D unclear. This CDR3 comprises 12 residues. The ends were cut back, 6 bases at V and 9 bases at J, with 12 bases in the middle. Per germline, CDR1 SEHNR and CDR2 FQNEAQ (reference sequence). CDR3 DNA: TGTGCCAGCAGACCCGACACGGCTGAGCAGTTCTTC. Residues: CASRPDTAEQFF.

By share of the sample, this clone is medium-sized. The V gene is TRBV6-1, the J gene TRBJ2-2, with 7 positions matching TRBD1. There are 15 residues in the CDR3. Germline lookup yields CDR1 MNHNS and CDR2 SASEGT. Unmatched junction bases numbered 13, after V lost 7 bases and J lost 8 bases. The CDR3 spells CASMATGELKGELFF. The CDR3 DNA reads TGTGCCAGCATGGCAACAGGGGAGTTGAAAGGGGAGCTGTTTTTT.

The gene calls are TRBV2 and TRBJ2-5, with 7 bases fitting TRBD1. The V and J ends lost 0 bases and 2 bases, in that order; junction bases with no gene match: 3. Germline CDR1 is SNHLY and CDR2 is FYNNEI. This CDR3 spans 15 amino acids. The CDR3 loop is CASSEARQGQETQYF. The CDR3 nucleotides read TGTGCCAGCAGTGAAGCGCGACAGGGACAAGAGACCCAGTACTTC.

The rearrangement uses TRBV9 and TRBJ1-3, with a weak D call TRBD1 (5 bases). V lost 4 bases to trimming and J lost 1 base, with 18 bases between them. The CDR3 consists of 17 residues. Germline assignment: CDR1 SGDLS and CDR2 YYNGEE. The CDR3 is CASSLGTSFISGNTIYF. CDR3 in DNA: TGTGCCAGCAGCCTTGGGACTTCTTTTATTTCTGGAAACACCATATATTTT.